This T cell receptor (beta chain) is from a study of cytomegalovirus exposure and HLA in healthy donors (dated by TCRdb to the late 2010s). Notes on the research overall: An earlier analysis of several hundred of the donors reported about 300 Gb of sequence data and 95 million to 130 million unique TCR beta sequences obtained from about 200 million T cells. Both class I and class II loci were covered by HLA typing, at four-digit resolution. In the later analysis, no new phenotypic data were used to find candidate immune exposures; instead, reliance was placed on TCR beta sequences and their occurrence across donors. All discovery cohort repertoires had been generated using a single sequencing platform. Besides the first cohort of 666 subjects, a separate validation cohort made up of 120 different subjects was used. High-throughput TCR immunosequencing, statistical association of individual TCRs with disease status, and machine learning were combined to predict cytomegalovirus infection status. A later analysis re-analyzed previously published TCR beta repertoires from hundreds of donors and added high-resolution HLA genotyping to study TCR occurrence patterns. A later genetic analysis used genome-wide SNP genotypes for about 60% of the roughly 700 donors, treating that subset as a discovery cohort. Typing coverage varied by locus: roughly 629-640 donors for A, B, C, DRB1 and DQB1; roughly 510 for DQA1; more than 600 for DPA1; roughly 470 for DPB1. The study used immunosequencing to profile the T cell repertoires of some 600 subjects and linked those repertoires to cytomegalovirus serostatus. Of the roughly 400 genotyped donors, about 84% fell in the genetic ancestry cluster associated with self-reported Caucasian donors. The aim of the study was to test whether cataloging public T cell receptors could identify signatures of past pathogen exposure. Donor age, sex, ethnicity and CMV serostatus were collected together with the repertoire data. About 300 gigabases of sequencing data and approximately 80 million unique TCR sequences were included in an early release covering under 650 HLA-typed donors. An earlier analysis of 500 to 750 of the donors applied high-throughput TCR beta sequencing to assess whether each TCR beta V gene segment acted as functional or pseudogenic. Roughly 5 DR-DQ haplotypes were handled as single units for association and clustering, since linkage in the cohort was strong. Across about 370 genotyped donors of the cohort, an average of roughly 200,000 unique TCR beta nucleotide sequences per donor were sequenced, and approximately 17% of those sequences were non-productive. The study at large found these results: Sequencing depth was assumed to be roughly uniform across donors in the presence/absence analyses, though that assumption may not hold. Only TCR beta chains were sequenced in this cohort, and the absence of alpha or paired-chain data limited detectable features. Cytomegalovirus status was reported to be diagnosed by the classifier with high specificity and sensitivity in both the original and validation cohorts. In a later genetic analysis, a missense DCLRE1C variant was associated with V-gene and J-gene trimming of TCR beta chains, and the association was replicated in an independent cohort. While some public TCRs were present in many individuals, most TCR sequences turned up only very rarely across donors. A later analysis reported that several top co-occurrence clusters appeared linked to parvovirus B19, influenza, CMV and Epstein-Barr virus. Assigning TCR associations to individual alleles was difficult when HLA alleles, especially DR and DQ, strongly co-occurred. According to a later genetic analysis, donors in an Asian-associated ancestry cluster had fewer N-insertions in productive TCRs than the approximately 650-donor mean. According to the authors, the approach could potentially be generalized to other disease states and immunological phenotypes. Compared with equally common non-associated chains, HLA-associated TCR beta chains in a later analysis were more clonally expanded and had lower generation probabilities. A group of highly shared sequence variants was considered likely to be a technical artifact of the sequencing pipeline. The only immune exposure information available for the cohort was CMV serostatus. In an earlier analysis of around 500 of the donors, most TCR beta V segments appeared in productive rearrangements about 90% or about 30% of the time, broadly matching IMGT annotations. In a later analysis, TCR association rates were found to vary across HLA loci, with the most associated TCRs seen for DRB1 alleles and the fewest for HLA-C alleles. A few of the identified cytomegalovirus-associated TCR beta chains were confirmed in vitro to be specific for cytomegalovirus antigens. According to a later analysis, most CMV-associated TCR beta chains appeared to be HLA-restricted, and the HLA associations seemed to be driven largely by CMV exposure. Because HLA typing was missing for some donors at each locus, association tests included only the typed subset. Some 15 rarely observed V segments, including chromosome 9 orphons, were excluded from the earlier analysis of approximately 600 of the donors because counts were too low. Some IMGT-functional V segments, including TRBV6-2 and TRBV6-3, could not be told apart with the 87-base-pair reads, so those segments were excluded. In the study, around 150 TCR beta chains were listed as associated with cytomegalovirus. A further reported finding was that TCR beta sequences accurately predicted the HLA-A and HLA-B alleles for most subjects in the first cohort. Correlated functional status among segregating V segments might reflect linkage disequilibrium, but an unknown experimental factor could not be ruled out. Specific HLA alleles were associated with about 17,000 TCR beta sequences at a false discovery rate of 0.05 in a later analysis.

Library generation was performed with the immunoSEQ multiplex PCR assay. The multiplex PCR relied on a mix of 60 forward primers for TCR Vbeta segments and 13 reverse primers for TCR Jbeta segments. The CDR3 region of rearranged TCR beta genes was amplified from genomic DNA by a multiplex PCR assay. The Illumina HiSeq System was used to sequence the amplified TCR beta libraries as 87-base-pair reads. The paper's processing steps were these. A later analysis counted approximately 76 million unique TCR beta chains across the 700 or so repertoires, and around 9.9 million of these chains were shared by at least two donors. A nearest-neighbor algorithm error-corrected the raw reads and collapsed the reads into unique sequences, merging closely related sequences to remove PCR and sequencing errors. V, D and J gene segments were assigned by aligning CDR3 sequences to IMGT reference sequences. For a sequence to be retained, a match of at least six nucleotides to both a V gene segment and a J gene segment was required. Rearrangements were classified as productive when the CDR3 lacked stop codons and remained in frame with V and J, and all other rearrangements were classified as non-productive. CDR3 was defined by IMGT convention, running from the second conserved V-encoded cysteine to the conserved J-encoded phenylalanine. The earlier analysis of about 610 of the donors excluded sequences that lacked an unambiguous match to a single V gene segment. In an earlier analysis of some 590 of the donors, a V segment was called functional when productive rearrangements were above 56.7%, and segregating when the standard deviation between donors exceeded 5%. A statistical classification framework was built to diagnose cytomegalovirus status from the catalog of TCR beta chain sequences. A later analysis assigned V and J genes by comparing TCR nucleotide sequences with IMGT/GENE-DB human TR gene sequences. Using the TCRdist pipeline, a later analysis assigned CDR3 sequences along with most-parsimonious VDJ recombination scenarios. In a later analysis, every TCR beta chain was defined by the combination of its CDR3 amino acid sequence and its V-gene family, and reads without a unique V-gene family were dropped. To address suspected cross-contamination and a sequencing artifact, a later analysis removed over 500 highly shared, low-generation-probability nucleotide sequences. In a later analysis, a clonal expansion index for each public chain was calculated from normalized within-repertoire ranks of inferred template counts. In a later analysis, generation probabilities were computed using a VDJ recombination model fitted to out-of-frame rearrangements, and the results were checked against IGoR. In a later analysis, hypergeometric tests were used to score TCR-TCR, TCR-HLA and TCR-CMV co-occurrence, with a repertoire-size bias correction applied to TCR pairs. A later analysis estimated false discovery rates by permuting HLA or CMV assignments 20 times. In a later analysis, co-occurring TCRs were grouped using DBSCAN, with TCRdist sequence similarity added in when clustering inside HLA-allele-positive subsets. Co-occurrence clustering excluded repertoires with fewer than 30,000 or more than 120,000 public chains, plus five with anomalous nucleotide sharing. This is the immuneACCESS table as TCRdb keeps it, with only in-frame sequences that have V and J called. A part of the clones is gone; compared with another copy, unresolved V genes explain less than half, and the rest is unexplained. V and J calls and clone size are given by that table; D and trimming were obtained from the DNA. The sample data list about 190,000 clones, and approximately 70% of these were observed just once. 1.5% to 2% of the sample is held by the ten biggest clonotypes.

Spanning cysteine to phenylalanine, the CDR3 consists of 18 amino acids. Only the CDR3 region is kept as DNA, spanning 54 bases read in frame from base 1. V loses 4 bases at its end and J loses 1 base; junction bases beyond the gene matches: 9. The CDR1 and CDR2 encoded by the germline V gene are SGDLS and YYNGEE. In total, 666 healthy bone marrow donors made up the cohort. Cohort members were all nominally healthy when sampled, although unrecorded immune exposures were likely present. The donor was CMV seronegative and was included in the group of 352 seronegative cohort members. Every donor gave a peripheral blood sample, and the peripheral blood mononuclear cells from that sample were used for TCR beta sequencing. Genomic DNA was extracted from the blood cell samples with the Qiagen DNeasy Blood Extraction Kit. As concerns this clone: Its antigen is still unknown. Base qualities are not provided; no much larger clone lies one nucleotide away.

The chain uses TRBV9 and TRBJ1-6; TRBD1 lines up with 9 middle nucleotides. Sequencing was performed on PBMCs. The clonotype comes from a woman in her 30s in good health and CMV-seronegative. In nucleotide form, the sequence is TGTGCCAGCAGCACTCACAGGGGGCATGGGTCCTATAATTCACCCCTCCACTTT. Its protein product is CASSTHRGHGSYNSPLHF.